The clone carrying this T cell receptor beta chain is a singleton in its sample. The data derive from a study of shared clonotypes between healthy human individuals. This was a deep-level run. Clones were sequenced by immunoSEQ multiplex PCR, and TCRdb holds only the in-frame ones, with some missing. The repertoire has some 1 million clones, 60% to 80% of them found once; the top ten carry approximately 1.5%. Germline loops: CDR1 SNHLY, CDR2 FYNNEI. Trimming removed 6 bases at V and 10 bases at J, with 25 bases between. The CDR3 is 16 amino acids. Sequenced input: memory CD4+ T cells sorted from blood. The sample's subset: CD45RA-negative fraction. This clonotype was sampled from a man younger than 30 in good health. This chain uses TRBV2 with TRBJ2-1; a possible D gene is TRBD2 (5 bases). CDR3 nucleotide sequence: TGTGCCAGCAGCGCTACTAGTCCCAATGTCCTCGGAGAGCAGTTCTTC. This gives the protein CASSATSPNVLGEQFF.